This TCR beta chain was identified during a study of shared clonotypes between healthy human individuals. General observations from the study: Sorted-subset sequencing was shown by rarefaction to be incomplete despite large depth. Naive subsets generally had larger estimated richness than memory subsets. Genetic and exposure-history diversity was limited by the few donors.

The CDR3 runs 15 residues. The V gene lost 2 bases and the J gene lost 0 bases, with 9 bases spanning the gap. CDR1 is SGHAT, CDR2 FQNNGV, per germline. All donors qualified as healthy HIV-negative adults and had experienced no recent acute infections or vaccinations. Clones were sequenced by immunoSEQ multiplex PCR, and TCRdb holds only the in-frame ones, with some missing. The sample carries approximately 120,000 clones, approximately 70% recorded once. This clone was detected many times. Its matching antigen is unknown. Within the sample, other DNA sequences also encode this same CDR3. This TCR came from a woman aged 25 to 39 in good health. Specimen: memory CD8+ T cells sorted from blood. As for subset: CD45RO+ cells pooled with CCR7-negative TemRA cells. The V and J genes are TRBV11-2 and TRBJ2-3; D possibly corresponds to TRBD1 (6 bases). The CDR3: CASSLLGTSTDTQYF. The DNA of the CDR3 is TGTGCCAGCAGCTTACTGGGGACAAGCACAGATACGCAGTATTTT.